This T cell receptor (beta chain) was obtained from a study of blood T cell repertoires in COVID-19. The germline CDR1 and CDR2 sequences are SGHDT and YYEEEE. The CDR3 sequence is 15 residues long. Trimming shortened V by 2 bases and J by 3 bases, and 12 bases separated the two germline ends. Data came from immunoSEQ multiplex PCR; TCRdb stores just in-frame clones and leaves some out. The sample consists of around 72,000 clones, nearly 85% of them appearing once. The material sequenced was peripheral blood. This TCR was recovered from a woman aged 55-70 years with acute or convalescent COVID-19. This rearrangement joins TRBV5-6 to TRBJ2-1, with D perhaps matching TRBD1 (5 bases). For the CDR3, the DNA is TGTGCCAGCAGCTTAATGACGACAGACTACAATGAGCAGTTCTTC. Its protein product is CASSLMTTDYNEQFF. Drawing the rest from reference TRBV5-6 and TRBJ2-1, the complete variable domain is DAGVTQSPTHLIKTRGQQVTLRCSPKSGHDTVSWYQQALGQGPQFIFQYYEEEERQRGNFPDRFSGHQFPNYSSELNVNALLLGDSALYLCASSLMTTDYNEQFFGPGTRLTVL.